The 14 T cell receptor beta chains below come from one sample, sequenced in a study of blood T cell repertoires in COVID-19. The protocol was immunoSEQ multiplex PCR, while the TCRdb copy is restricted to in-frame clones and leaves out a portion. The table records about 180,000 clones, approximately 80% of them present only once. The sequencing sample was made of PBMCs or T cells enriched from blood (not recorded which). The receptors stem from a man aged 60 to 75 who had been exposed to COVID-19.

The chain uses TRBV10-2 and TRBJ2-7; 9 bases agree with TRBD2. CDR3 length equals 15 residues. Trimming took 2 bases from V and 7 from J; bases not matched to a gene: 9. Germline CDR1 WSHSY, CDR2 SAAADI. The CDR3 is CASSEGGLARREQYF. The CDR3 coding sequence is TGCGCCAGCAGTGAGGGTGGACTAGCGAGGCGGGAGCAGTACTTC.

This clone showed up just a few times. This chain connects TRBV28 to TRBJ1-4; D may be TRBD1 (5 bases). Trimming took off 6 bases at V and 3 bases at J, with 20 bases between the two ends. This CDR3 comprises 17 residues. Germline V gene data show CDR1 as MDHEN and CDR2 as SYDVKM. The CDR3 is CASSSPSRATSNEKLFF. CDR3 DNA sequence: TGTGCCAGCAGCTCTCCGTCCAGGGCTACCTCTAATGAAAAACTGTTTTTT.

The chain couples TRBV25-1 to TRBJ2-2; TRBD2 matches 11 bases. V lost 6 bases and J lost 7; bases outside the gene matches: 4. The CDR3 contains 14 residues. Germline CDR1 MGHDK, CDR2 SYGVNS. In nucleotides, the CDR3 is TGTGCCAGCAGGGAGGGACTAGCGGACGGGGAGCTGTTTTTT. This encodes CASREGLADGELFF.

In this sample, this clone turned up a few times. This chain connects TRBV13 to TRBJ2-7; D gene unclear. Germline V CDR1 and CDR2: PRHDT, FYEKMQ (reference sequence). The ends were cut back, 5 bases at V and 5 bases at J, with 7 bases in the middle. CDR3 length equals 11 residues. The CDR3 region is CASSRINEQYF. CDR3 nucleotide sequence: TGTGCCAGCAGCCGTATAAACGAGCAGTACTTC. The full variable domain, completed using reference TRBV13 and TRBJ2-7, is AAGVIQSPRHLIKEKRETATLKCYPIPRHDTVYWYQQGPGQDPQFLISFYEKMQSDKGSIPDRFSAQQFSDYHSELNMSSLELGDSALYFCASSRINEQYFGPGTRLTVT.

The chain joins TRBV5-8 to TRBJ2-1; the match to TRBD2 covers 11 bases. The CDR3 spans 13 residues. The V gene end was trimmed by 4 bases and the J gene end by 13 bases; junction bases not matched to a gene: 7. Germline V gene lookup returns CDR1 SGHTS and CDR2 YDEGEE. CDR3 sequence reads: CASSVLAGGPQFF. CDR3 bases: TGTGCCAGCAGCGTGCTAGCGGGAGGCCCTCAGTTCTTC.

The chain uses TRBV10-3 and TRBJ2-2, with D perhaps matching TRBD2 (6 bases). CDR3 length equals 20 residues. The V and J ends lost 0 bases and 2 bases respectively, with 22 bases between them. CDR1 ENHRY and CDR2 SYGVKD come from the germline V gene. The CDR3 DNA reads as TGTGCCATCAGTGAGTCGAGCGTCAGGACTACCCGAAGAAACACCGGGGAGCTGTTTTTT. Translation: CAISESSVRTTRRNTGELFF.

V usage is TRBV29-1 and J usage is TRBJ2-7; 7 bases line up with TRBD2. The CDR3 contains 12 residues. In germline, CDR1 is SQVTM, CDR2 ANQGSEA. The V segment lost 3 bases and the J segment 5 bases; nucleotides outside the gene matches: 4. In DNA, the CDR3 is TGCAGCGTTGAGGCGGGAGTCCACGAGCAGTACTTC. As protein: CSVEAGVHEQYF.

CDR3 DNA sequence: TGTGCCAGCAGCCCCACGGTAGTAGCGGCTGACAATGAGCAGTTCTTC. Translating it yields CASSPTVVAADNEQFF. The chain links TRBV11-2 to TRBJ2-1, with a tentative D call TRBD2 (6 bases). This CDR3 spans 16 amino acids. Germline V gene sequence: CDR1 SGHAT, CDR2 FQNNGV. Trimming shortened V by 5 bases and J by 5 bases, and 19 bases separated the two germline ends.

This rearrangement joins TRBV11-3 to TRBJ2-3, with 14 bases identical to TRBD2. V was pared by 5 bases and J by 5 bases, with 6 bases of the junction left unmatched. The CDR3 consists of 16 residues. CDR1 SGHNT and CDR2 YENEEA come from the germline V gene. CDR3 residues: CASSGGTSGSLDTQYF. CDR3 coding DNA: TGTGCCAGCAGCGGCGGGACTAGCGGGAGTCTAGATACGCAGTATTTT.

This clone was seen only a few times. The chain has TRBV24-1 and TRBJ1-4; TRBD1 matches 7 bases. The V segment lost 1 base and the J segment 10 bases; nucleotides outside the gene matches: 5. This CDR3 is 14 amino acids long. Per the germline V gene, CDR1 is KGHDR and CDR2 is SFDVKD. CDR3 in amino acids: CATSDLGQVRKLFF. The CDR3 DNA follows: TGTGCCACCAGTGATTTAGGACAGGTCAGAAAACTGTTTTTT.

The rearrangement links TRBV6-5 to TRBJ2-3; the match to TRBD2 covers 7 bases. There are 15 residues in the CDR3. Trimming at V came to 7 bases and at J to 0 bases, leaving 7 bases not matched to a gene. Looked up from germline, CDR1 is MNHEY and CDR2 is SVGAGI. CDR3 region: CASNRLADSTDTQYF. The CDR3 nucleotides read TGTGCCAGCAATCGACTAGCCGATAGCACAGATACGCAGTATTTT.

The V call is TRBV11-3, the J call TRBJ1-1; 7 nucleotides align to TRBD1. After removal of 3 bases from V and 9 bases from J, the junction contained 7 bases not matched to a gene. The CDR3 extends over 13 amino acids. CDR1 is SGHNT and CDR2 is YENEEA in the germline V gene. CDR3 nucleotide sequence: TGTGCCAGCAGCTTTGGAGGACAGGCCAAAGCTTTCTTT. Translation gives CASSFGGQAKAFF.

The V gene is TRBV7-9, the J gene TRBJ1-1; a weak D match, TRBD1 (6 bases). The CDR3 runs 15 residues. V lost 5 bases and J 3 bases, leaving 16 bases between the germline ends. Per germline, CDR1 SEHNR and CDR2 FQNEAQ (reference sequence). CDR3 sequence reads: CASSAEGGLHTEAFF. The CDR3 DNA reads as TGTGCCAGCAGCGCGGAGGGGGGGCTACACACTGAAGCTTTCTTT.

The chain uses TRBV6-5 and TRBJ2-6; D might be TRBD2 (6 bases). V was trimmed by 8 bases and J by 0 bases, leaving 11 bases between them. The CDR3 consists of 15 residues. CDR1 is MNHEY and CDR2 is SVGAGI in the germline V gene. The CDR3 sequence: CASHSGSSGANVLTF. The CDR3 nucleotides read TGTGCCAGCCATAGCGGAAGCTCTGGGGCCAACGTCCTGACTTTC.